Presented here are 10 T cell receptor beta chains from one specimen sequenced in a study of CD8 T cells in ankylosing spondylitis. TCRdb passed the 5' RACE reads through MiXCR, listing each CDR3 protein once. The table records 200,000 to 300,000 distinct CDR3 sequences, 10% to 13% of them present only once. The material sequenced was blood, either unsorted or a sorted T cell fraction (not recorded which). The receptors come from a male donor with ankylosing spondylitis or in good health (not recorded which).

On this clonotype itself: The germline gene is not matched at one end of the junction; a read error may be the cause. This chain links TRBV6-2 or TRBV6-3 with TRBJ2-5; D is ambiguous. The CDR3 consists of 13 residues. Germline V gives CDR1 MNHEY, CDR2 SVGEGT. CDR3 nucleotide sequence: TGTGCCAGCAGTTACTCGAAGCTGGAGATCCAGTACTTC. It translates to CASSYSKLEIQYF.

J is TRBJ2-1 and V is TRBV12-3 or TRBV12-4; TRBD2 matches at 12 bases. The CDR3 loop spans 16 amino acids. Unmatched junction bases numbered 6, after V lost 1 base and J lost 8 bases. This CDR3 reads CASSLGLAGGQDEQFF. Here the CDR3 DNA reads TGTGCCAGCAGTTTAGGGCTAGCGGGGGGGCAAGATGAGCAGTTCTTC.

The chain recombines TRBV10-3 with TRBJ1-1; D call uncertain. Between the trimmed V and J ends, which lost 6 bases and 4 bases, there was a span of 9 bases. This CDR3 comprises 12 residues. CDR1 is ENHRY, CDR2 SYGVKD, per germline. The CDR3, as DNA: TGTGCCATCAGCCCCACGGGCACTGAAGCTTTCTTT. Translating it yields CAISPTGTEAFF.

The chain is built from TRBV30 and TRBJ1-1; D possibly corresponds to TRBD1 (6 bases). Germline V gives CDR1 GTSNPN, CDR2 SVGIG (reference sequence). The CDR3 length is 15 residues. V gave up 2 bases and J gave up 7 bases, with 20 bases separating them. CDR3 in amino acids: CAWSQAQTGLSEAFF. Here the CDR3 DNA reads TGTGCCTGGAGTCAAGCCCAAACAGGGTTAAGTGAAGCTTTCTTT. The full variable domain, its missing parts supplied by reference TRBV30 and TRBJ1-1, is SQTIHQWPATLVQPVGSPLSLECTVEGTSNPNLYWYRQAAGRGLQLLFYSVGIGQISSEVPQNLSASRPQDRQFILSSKKLLLSDSGFYLCAWSQAQTGLSEAFFGQGTRLTVV.

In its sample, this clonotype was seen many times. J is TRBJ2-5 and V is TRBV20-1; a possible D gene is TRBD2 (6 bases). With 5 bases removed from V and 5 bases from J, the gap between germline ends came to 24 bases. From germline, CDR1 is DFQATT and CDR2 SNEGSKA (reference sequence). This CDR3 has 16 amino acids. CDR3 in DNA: TGCAGTGCTTTACGGGAGCTGCTAGCCACAAGGGAGACCCAGTACTTC. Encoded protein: CSALRELLATRETQYF.

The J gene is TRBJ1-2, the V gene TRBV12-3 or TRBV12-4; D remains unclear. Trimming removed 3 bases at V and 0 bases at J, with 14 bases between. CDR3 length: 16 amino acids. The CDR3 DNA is TGTGCCAGCAGTTTCATCTGGGGATTAGCTAACTATGGCTACACCTTC. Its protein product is CASSFIWGLANYGYTF.

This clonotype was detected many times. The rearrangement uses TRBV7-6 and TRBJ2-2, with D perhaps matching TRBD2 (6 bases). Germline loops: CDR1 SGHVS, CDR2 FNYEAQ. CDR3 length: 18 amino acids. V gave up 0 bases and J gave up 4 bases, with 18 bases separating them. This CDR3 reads CASSLAKRGGVGTGELFF. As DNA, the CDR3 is TGTGCCAGCAGCTTAGCGAAGAGGGGAGGTGTGGGCACCGGGGAGCTGTTTTTT.

The CDR3 DNA reads TGCGCCAGCAGCTCCGGGACAGGGGCTGCTCAGCCCCAGCATTTT. Its protein is CASSSGTGAAQPQHF. The chain is built from TRBV4-1 and TRBJ1-5; 10 nucleotides match TRBD1. The CDR3 contains 15 residues. Germline assignment: CDR1 MGHRA and CDR2 YSYEKL. V gave up 5 bases and J gave up 6 bases; unmatched junction bases: 7.

This CDR3 reads CASSYCWGYPGDTQYF. For the CDR3, the DNA is TGTGCCAGCAGTTACTGTTGGGGTTATCCCGGAGATACGCAGTATTTT. This sequence joins TRBV6-5 and TRBJ2-3; D is ambiguous. V lost 1 base and J 5 bases, leaving 16 bases between the germline ends. Germline CDR1 MNHEY, CDR2 SVGAGI. The CDR3 totals 16 residues.

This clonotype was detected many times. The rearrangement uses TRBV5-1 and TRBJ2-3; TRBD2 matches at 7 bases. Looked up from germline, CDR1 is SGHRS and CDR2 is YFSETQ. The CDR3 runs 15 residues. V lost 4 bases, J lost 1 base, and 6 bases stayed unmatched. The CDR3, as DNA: TGCGCCAGCAGCACCAGCGGGGAGCGCACAGATACGCAGTATTTT. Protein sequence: CASSTSGERTDTQYF.